Below, 17 T cell receptor beta chains from the same sample are listed, as sequenced in a study of T cell responses to AZD1222 COVID-19 vaccine. Produced via immunoSEQ multiplex PCR; TCRdb's table is partial and in-frame only. The table includes 130,000 or so clones, 80% to 90% detected once. The source was peripheral blood, collected on day 0 of AZD1222 vaccination. Source of these receptors: an adult in good health.

The rearrangement uses TRBV28 and TRBJ2-1, with D possibly called TRBD1 or TRBD2 (5 bases each). Trimming cost V 2 bases and J 8 bases, with 16 bases left between them. There are 15 residues in the CDR3. CDR1 MDHEN and CDR2 SYDVKM come from the germline V gene. In DNA form, the CDR3 reads TGTGCCAGCAGTTTACCCGGGACCAAAGGGCATGAGCAGTTCTTC. This codes for CASSLPGTKGHEQFF.

The chain couples TRBV2 to TRBJ2-3, with D perhaps assigned TRBD1 or TRBD2 (5 bases each). The germline V gene has CDR1 SNHLY and CDR2 FYNNEI. This CDR3 has 14 residues. V lost 6 bases to trimming and J lost 2 bases, with 12 bases between them. CDR3 residues: CASSTGPYTDTQYF. In DNA form, the CDR3 reads TGTGCCAGCAGCACGGGGCCGTACACAGATACGCAGTATTTT.

V and J are TRBV2 and TRBJ1-1; D remains ambiguous. The CDR3 runs to 13 residues. Germline CDR1 SNHLY, CDR2 FYNNEI. V was pared by 7 bases and J by 4 bases, with 13 bases between. This CDR3 reads CASTETRSTEAFF. CDR3 sequence (DNA): TGTGCCAGCACAGAGACGAGGAGCACTGAAGCTTTCTTT. Variable domain in full (rest from reference TRBV2 and TRBJ1-1): EPEVTQTPSHQVTQMGQEVILRCVPISNHLYFYWYRQILGQKVEFLVSFYNNEISEKSEIFDDQFSVERPDGSNFTLKIRSTKLEDSAMYFCASTETRSTEAFFGQGTRLTVV.

The chain uses TRBV21-1 and TRBJ1-1. TRBV21-1 is marked as a pseudogene. The CDR3 covers 15 residues. The CDR3 nucleotides are TGTGCCAGCAGCAAAGCCCCCACCTTGAACACTGAAGCTTTCTTT. Translated, it gives CASSKAPTLNTEAFF.

In its sample, this clone was seen once. Here the CDR3 DNA reads TGTGCCAGCAGTTACCAGCTCGGGAACACTGAAGCTTTCTTT. Translating it yields CASSYQLGNTEAFF. The rearrangement joins TRBV6-5 to TRBJ1-1; no clear D. The V end lost 2 bases, the J end lost 1 base, and 8 bases lay between the germline ends. Germline loops: CDR1 MNHEY, CDR2 SVGAGI. The CDR3 has 14 residues.

The chain is built from TRBV27 and TRBJ1-4; D may be TRBD1 (6 bases). The length of the CDR3 is 15 residues. Looked up from germline, CDR1 is MNHEY and CDR2 is SMNVEV (reference sequence). Trimming stripped 4 bases from V and 2 bases from J, with 11 bases between. This chain's CDR3 is CASSYRTATNEKLFF. As DNA, the CDR3 is TGTGCCAGCAGTTATCGGACAGCTACTAATGAAAAACTGTTTTTT.

This rearrangement joins TRBV7-8 to TRBJ2-2; 11 bases align to TRBD1. The CDR3 is 17 amino acids. Trimming removed 5 bases from V and 4 bases from J; junction bases left unmatched: 9. Germline V gene data show CDR1 as SGHVS and CDR2 as FQNEAQ. The CDR3 DNA sequence: TGTGCCAGCAGCATACCTACCGGGACAGGGGGCACCGGGGAGCTGTTTTTT. This translates into CASSIPTGTGGTGELFF.

The chain couples TRBV5-6 to TRBJ2-7; 8 positions match TRBD2. The CDR3 runs 14 residues. The germline V gene has CDR1 SGHDT and CDR2 YYEEEE. Unmatched junction bases numbered 4, after V lost 4 bases and J lost 1 base. The CDR3 nucleotides read TGTGCCAGCAGCCCCCGGGGGGGTTCCTACGAGCAGTACTTC. This codes for CASSPRGGSYEQYF.

The rearrangement links TRBV10-3 to TRBJ1-1, with D unclear. Trimming pared 2 bases from V and 4 bases from J, leaving 8 bases between. The CDR3 runs to 13 residues. The germline CDR1 and CDR2 sequences are ENHRY and SYGVKD. The CDR3 loop is CAISETWGTEAFF. Written as DNA, the CDR3 is TGTGCCATCAGTGAGACGTGGGGCACTGAAGCTTTCTTT.

The gene calls are TRBV18 and TRBJ2-1, with 7 bases lining up with TRBD2. The CDR3 spans 16 residues. The ends lost 4 bases at V and 6 bases at J; junction bases unmatched: 12. Germline CDR1 KGHSH, CDR2 LQKENI. As DNA, the CDR3 is TGTGCCAGCTCACGTCCCCCCCGGGAGGCGACCAATGAGCAGTTCTTC. Its protein is CASSRPPREATNEQFF.

V is TRBV28 and J is TRBJ1-4, with D perhaps TRBD1 (5 bases). Trimming took 2 bases from V and 8 from J, leaving 15 bases between them. This CDR3 comprises 15 residues. From germline, CDR1 is MDHEN and CDR2 SYDVKM. This chain's CDR3 is CASSLGSRVSEKLFF. The CDR3 DNA is TGTGCCAGCAGTTTAGGTTCCAGGGTCTCGGAAAAACTGTTTTTT.

This rearrangement joins TRBV7-9 to TRBJ1-1; 10 positions agree with TRBD1. V was clipped by 4 bases and J by 5 bases; unmatched bases: 7. Germline V gene data show CDR1 as SEHNR and CDR2 as FQNEAQ (reference sequence). This CDR3 is 15 amino acids long. Here the CDR3 reads CASSYRQGARTEAFF. The CDR3 nucleotides are TGTGCCAGCAGCTACCGACAGGGGGCGAGGACTGAAGCTTTCTTT.

The V gene is TRBV12-3 or TRBV12-4, the J gene TRBJ1-1; D call uncertain. Between the trimmed V and J ends, which lost 2 bases and 0 bases, there was a span of 4 bases. There are 13 residues in the CDR3. In nucleotides, the CDR3 is TGTGCCAGCAGTTTATTAGTGAACACTGAAGCTTTCTTT. It is translated as CASSLLVNTEAFF.

The chain carries TRBV27 and TRBJ1-2; TRBD1 matches at 7 bases. Unmatched junction bases numbered 7, after V lost 3 bases and J lost 6 bases. CDR3 length: 14 residues. The germline V gene has CDR1 MNHEY and CDR2 SMNVEV (reference sequence). The CDR3: CASSFAGGKDGYTF. As DNA, the CDR3 is TGTGCCAGCAGTTTTGCAGGGGGGAAGGATGGCTACACCTTC.

The rearrangement links TRBV11-3 to TRBJ1-4, with unresolved D. V was pared by 5 bases and J by 4 bases, with 17 bases between. Germline CDR1 is SGHNT and CDR2 is YENEEA. The length of the CDR3 is 16 residues. CDR3 sequence: CASSPREADLNEKLFF. The CDR3 nucleotides read TGTGCCAGCAGCCCACGTGAGGCAGATCTTAATGAAAAACTGTTTTTT. The complete variable domain, with remaining parts taken from reference TRBV11-3 and TRBJ1-4, reads EAGVVQSPRYKIIEKKQPVAFWCNPISGHNTLYWYLQNLGQGPELLIRYENEEAVDDSQLPKDRFSAERLKGVDSTLKIQPAELGDSAVYLCASSPREADLNEKLFFGSGTQLSVL.

The V gene is TRBV6-5, the J gene TRBJ2-7; 9 bases align to TRBD2. This CDR3 is 15 amino acids long. With 0 bases clipped from V and 5 bases from J, the junction kept 5 bases outside the gene matches. The germline V gene has CDR1 MNHEY and CDR2 SVGAGI. This chain's CDR3 is CASSYSGGRAHEQYF. The CDR3 DNA reads TGTGCCAGCAGTTACTCGGGCGGGAGGGCCCACGAGCAGTACTTC.

The DNA of the CDR3 is TGTGCCAGCAGCTTAGGGCAGGGAACCTCCTACGAGCAGTACTTC. Translated, it gives CASSLGQGTSYEQYF. The chain employs TRBV7-2 and TRBJ2-7, with TRBD1 as a possible D gene (5 bases). V lost 1 base and J 0 bases, leaving 10 bases between the germline ends. In germline, CDR1 is SGHTA, CDR2 FQGNSA. The length of the CDR3 is 15 residues. Looking up the rest from reference TRBV7-2 and TRBJ2-7 gives the full variable domain: GAGVSQSPSNKVTEKGKDVELRCDPISGHTALYWYRQSLGQGLEFLIYFQGNSAPDKSGLPSDRFSAERTGGSVSTLTIQRTQQEDSAVYLCASSLGQGTSYEQYFGPGTRLTVT.